The rows below give T cell receptor beta chains drawn from one sample of a study of OX40 agonist ivuxolimab in advanced cancers. TCRdb keeps only in-frame clones here, not all; method: immunoSEQ multiplex PCR. This sample has tens of thousands of clones; just under 75% occur once, and the top ten carry around a sixth. The sample in question was CD4+ or CD8+ T cells sorted from blood, obtained in a trial of the OX40 agonist ivuxolimab. The source is an adult with an advanced solid tumor such as melanoma, head and neck, liver or kidney cancer. The CDR3 runs from the conserved cysteine through the conserved F or W. Fields, in order: D gene, V gene, clone size, J gene, CDR3 protein, CDR3 DNA. The D gene is left open where the match is weak. Not every row has a clone size; where given, it reads once, few, many or a size class.

D gene: .; V gene: TRBV11-2; clone size: .; J gene: TRBJ1-1; CDR3 protein: CASSLAGVTEAFF; CDR3 DNA: TGTGCCAGCAGCTTGGCAGGGGTCACTGAAGCTTTCTTT
D gene: TRBD1; V gene: TRBV9; clone size: .; J gene: TRBJ1-2; CDR3 protein: CASSDTTGGYGYTF; CDR3 DNA: TGTGCCAGCAGCGACACGACAGGGGGCTATGGCTACACCTTC
D gene: TRBD2; V gene: TRBV4-1; clone size: .; J gene: TRBJ2-3; CDR3 protein: CASSPLAGVDTDTQYF; CDR3 DNA: TGCGCCAGCAGCCCACTAGCGGGGGTAGACACAGATACGCAGTATTTT
D gene: TRBD1; V gene: TRBV19; clone size: .; J gene: TRBJ2-2; CDR3 protein: CASKGQGPGELFF; CDR3 DNA: TGTGCCAGTAAAGGACAGGGACCCGGGGAGCTGTTTTTT
D gene: .; V gene: TRBV2; clone size: .; J gene: TRBJ1-1; CDR3 protein: CASSVKGEGQAFF; CDR3 DNA: TGTGCCAGCAGTGTCAAAGGGGAAGGGCAAGCTTTCTTT
D gene: .; V gene: TRBV2; clone size: .; J gene: TRBJ2-2; CDR3 protein: CASRREGASTGELFF; CDR3 DNA: TGTGCCAGCAGGAGGGAGGGGGCCTCCACCGGGGAGCTGTTTTTT
D gene: .; V gene: TRBV20-1; clone size: .; J gene: TRBJ1-1; CDR3 protein: CRPKNTEAFF; CDR3 DNA: TGCAGGCCTAAGAACACTGAAGCTTTCTTT
D gene: .; V gene: TRBV11-1; clone size: .; J gene: TRBJ2-3; CDR3 protein: CASSLGLDTDTQYF; CDR3 DNA: TGTGCCAGCAGCTTAGGCTTGGACACAGATACGCAGTATTTT
D gene: .; V gene: TRBV11-3; clone size: .; J gene: TRBJ1-1; CDR3 protein: CASSPSGRGGTEAFF; CDR3 DNA: TGTGCCAGCAGCCCTTCGGGGAGGGGAGGCACTGAAGCTTTCTTT
D gene: TRBD1; V gene: TRBV6-5; clone size: few; J gene: TRBJ1-1; CDR3 protein: CASSYGQGTGEAFF; CDR3 DNA: TGTGCCAGCAGTTACGGGCAGGGGACAGGTGAAGCTTTCTTT
D gene: TRBD1; V gene: TRBV19; clone size: .; J gene: TRBJ1-4; CDR3 protein: CASSSTGVTEKLFF; CDR3 DNA: TGTGCCAGTAGTTCAACAGGGGTGACTGAAAAACTGTTTTTT
D gene: TRBD1; V gene: TRBV5-6; clone size: .; J gene: TRBJ1-6; CDR3 protein: CASSSGQLNSPLHF; CDR3 DNA: TGTGCCAGCAGCTCGGGACAGCTTAATTCACCCCTCCACTTT
D gene: .; V gene: TRBV5-4; clone size: .; J gene: TRBJ2-5; CDR3 protein: CASSFGWEETQYF; CDR3 DNA: TGTGCCAGCAGCTTTGGGTGGGAAGAGACCCAGTACTTC
D gene: .; V gene: TRBV13; clone size: large; J gene: TRBJ2-1; CDR3 protein: CASSLGRDSYNEQFF; CDR3 DNA: TGTGCCAGCAGCCTTGGACGGGATTCTTACAATGAGCAGTTCTTC
D gene: .; V gene: TRBV5-1; clone size: .; J gene: TRBJ2-6; CDR3 protein: CASSLTLAGANVLTF; CDR3 DNA: TGCGCCAGCAGCTTGACGTTAGCTGGGGCCAACGTCCTGACTTTC
D gene: .; V gene: TRBV5-1; clone size: .; J gene: TRBJ1-1; CDR3 protein: CASGTGTQNTEAFF; CDR3 DNA: TGCGCCAGCGGCACAGGGACACAGAACACTGAAGCTTTCTTT
D gene: .; V gene: TRBV2; clone size: few; J gene: TRBJ1-1; CDR3 protein: CASSEALRNTEAFF; CDR3 DNA: TGTGCCAGCAGTGAAGCGCTTCGAAACACTGAAGCTTTCTTT
D gene: .; V gene: TRBV6-1; clone size: .; J gene: TRBJ1-2; CDR3 protein: CASEPAGFGYTF; CDR3 DNA: TGTGCCAGCGAGCCAGCGGGATTTGGCTACACCTTC
D gene: TRBD1; V gene: TRBV10-3; clone size: .; J gene: TRBJ1-2; CDR3 protein: CAIGGFGTDYGYTF; CDR3 DNA: TGTGCCATCGGGGGATTTGGGACAGACTATGGCTACACCTTC
D gene: TRBD2; V gene: TRBV4-1; clone size: .; J gene: TRBJ2-3; CDR3 protein: CASSFSGGVDTQYF; CDR3 DNA: TGCGCCAGCAGCTTTAGCGGGGGGGTGGATACGCAGTATTTT
D gene: TRBD1; V gene: TRBV2; clone size: .; J gene: TRBJ1-2; CDR3 protein: CASSNRDRDYGYTF; CDR3 DNA: TGTGCCAGCAGTAACCGGGACAGGGACTATGGCTACACCTTC
D gene: .; V gene: TRBV7-9; clone size: few; J gene: TRBJ2-3; CDR3 protein: CASSLGLTDADTQYF; CDR3 DNA: TGTGCCAGCAGCTTAGGTCTGACTGACGCAGATACGCAGTATTTT
D gene: TRBD1; V gene: TRBV4-1; clone size: .; J gene: TRBJ1-2; CDR3 protein: CASRQQTGNYGYTF; CDR3 DNA: TGCGCCAGCAGGCAGCAGACAGGGAACTATGGCTACACCTTC
D gene: TRBD2; V gene: TRBV9; clone size: .; J gene: TRBJ2-7; CDR3 protein: CASSVAPIGGGTYEQYF; CDR3 DNA: TGTGCCAGCAGCGTAGCTCCCATCGGGGGGGGAACCTACGAGCAGTACTTC
D gene: TRBD1; V gene: TRBV5-8; clone size: once; J gene: TRBJ1-2; CDR3 protein: CASSLQGAVVDNYGYTF; CDR3 DNA: TGTGCCAGCAGCTTGCAGGGGGCCGTAGTTGATAACTATGGCTACACCTTC
D gene: .; V gene: TRBV7-2; clone size: .; J gene: TRBJ1-2; CDR3 protein: CASSRGDARDYTF; CDR3 DNA: TGTGCCAGCAGCCGAGGGGATGCCAGGGACTACACCTTC
D gene: .; V gene: TRBV6-1; clone size: few; J gene: TRBJ1-6; CDR3 protein: CASRGDRFGSPLHF; CDR3 DNA: TGTGCCAGCCGGGGAGACAGGTTTGGTTCACCCCTCCACTTT
D gene: .; V gene: TRBV7-2; clone size: .; J gene: TRBJ1-6; CDR3 protein: CASSLEGYSPLHF; CDR3 DNA: TGTGCCAGCAGCTTAGAAGGGTATTCACCCCTCCACTTT